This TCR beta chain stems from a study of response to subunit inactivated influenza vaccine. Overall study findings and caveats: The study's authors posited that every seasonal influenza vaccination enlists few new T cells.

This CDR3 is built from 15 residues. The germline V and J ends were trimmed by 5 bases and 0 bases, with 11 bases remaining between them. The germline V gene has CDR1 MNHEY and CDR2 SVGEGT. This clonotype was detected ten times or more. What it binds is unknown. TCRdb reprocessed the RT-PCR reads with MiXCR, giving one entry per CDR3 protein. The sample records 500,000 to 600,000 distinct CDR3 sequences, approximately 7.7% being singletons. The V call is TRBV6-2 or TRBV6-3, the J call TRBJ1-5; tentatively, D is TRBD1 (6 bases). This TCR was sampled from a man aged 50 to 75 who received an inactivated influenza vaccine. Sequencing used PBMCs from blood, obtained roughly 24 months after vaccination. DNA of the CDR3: TGTGCCAGCAGTCTTACAGGGAATAGCAATCAGCCCCAGCATTTT. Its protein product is CASSLTGNSNQPQHF.